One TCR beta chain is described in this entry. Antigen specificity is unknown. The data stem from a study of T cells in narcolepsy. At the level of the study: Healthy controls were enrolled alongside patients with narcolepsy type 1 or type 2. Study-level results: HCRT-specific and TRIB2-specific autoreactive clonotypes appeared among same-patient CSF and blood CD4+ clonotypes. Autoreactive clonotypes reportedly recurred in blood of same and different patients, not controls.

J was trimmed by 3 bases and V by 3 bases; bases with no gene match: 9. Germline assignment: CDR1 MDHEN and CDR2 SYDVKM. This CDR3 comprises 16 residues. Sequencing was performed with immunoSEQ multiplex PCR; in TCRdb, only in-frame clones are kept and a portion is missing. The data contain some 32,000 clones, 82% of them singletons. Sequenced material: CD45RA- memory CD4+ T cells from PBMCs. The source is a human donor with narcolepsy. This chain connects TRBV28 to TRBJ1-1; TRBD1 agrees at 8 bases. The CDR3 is CASSLADRGVDTEAFF. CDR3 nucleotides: TGTGCCAGCAGTTTGGCAGACAGGGGAGTGGACACTGAAGCTTTCTTT.